This passage covers 15 T cell receptor beta chains from one sample sequenced in a study of blood T cell repertoires in COVID-19. Measured with immunoSEQ multiplex PCR; TCRdb has only the in-frame clones, and not every one. The sample lists around 340,000 clones, approximately 82% seen once, with roughly 3% in the top ten. The sequenced material came from peripheral blood. The receptors shown here come from a man aged 30 to 39 with active or convalescent COVID-19.

This CDR3 reads CASISGGRDKGNTIYF. The CDR3 region has the DNA TGTGCCAGCATTTCGGGGGGGAGGGACAAGGGAAACACCATATATTTT. The rearrangement joins TRBV28 to TRBJ1-3, with D perhaps matching TRBD1 (6 bases). Trimming pared 7 bases from V and 4 bases from J, leaving 20 bases between. CDR1 and CDR2 from the germline V gene are MDHEN and SYDVKM. This CDR3 spans 16 amino acids. Together with reference TRBV28 and TRBJ1-3, the CDR3 gives the full variable domain: DVKVTQSSRYLVKRTGEKVFLECVQDMDHENMFWYRQDPGLGLRLIYFSYDVKMKEKGDIPEGYSVSREKKERFSLILESASTNQTSMYLCASISGGRDKGNTIYFGEGSWLTVV.

This chain joins TRBV12-3 or TRBV12-4 and TRBJ1-1; D call uncertain. The CDR3 extends over 13 amino acids. Trimming stripped 2 bases from V and 5 bases from J, with 9 bases between. The CDR3 DNA sequence: TGTGCCAGCAGTTTATTCGGGAGGACTGAAGCTTTCTTT. Translating it yields CASSLFGRTEAFF.

This clone was found a few times. The gene calls are TRBV28 and TRBJ2-2; D perhaps matches TRBD2 (6 bases). Per the germline V gene, CDR1 is MDHEN and CDR2 is SYDVKM. V was pared by 5 bases and J by 4 bases, with 14 bases between. This CDR3 region has 15 residues. The CDR3: CASSPGGLVTGELFF. The DNA for the CDR3 is TGTGCCAGCAGTCCCGGAGGGTTGGTCACCGGGGAGCTGTTTTTT. The full variable domain, rest sourced from reference TRBV28 and TRBJ2-2, is DVKVTQSSRYLVKRTGEKVFLECVQDMDHENMFWYRQDPGLGLRLIYFSYDVKMKEKGDIPEGYSVSREKKERFSLILESASTNQTSMYLCASSPGGLVTGELFFGEGSRLTVL.

The rearrangement joins TRBV19 to TRBJ1-4; 9 nucleotides line up with TRBD1. Germline trimming cut 1 base from V and 6 bases from J; bases unmatched to any gene: 9. This CDR3 has 17 residues. Per the germline V gene, CDR1 is LNHDA and CDR2 is SQIVND (reference sequence). DNA of the CDR3: TGTGCCAGTAGTATAGGCATTGCGGACAGGGGTTATGAAAAACTGTTTTTT. It encodes CASSIGIADRGYEKLFF. The complete variable domain, with remaining parts taken from reference TRBV19 and TRBJ1-4, reads DGGITQSPKYLFRKEGQNVTLSCEQNLNHDAMYWYRQDPGQGLRLIYYSQIVNDFQKGDIAEGYSVSREKKESFPLTVTSAQKNPTAFYLCASSIGIADRGYEKLFFGSGTQLSVL.

The CDR3 DNA reads TGCGCCAGCAGCCAAGAGCCAGGGACAGGAAACACCATATATTTT. Translated: CASSQEPGTGNTIYF. The chain uses TRBV4-3 and TRBJ1-3; a weak D match, TRBD1 (6 bases). V was cut by 0 bases and J by 4 bases, with 10 bases left in between. Germline V gene sequence: CDR1 LGHNA, CDR2 YSLEER. There are 15 residues in the CDR3.

The chain combines TRBV30 with TRBJ1-5; no reliable D call. The germline V gene encodes CDR1 GTSNPN and CDR2 SVGIG (reference sequence). V lost 1 base and J lost 1, with 11 bases in between. This CDR3 has 15 amino acids. CDR3 in amino acids: CAWSGQAWSNQPQHF. CDR3 coding DNA: TGTGCCTGGAGTGGGCAGGCTTGGAGCAATCAGCCCCAGCATTTT.

The chain recombines TRBV28 with TRBJ1-4; D perhaps matches TRBD1 (5 bases). With 3 bases removed from V and 7 bases from J, the gap between germline ends came to 9 bases. The germline CDR1 and CDR2 sequences are MDHEN and SYDVKM. The CDR3 has 13 amino acids. CDR3 sequence: CASSFGGAEKLFF. The CDR3 nucleotides are TGTGCCAGCAGTTTCGGCGGGGCTGAAAAACTGTTTTTT.

The chain links TRBV28 to TRBJ1-5; TRBD1 matches at 7 bases. Unmatched junction bases numbered 7, after V lost 5 bases and J lost 6 bases. Germline V gene lookup returns CDR1 MDHEN and CDR2 SYDVKM. This CDR3 comprises 14 residues. In DNA form, the CDR3 reads TGTGCCAGCAGTGATACCACAGGGGCTCAGCCCCAGCATTTT. This sequence encodes CASSDTTGAQPQHF.

In DNA form, the CDR3 reads TGTGCCAGCAGTTCCGGGAGGGCCCCCTACAATGAGCAGTTCTTC. This translates into CASSSGRAPYNEQFF. This rearrangement joins TRBV7-8 to TRBJ2-1; 8 nucleotides align to TRBD2. Per germline, CDR1 SGHVS and CDR2 FQNEAQ. The ends lost 6 bases at V and 2 bases at J; junction bases unmatched: 6. The CDR3 runs to 15 residues.

J is TRBJ2-7 and V is TRBV7-8; TRBD2 agrees at 14 bases. V shed 5 bases, J shed 6 bases, and the junction held 9 bases outside the gene matches. This CDR3 has 16 residues. Germline values: CDR1 SGHVS, CDR2 FQNEAQ. As DNA, the CDR3 is TGTGCCAGCAGCCCTGGACTAGCGGGAGGTTACGGCGAGCAGTACTTC. Protein product: CASSPGLAGGYGEQYF.

This sequence joins TRBV7-2 and TRBJ2-5; 8 bases agree with TRBD1. Looked up from germline, CDR1 is SGHTA and CDR2 is FQGNSA. The J segment lost 5 bases and the V segment lost 3 bases, leaving 11 bases of the junction unmatched. The CDR3 consists of 16 residues. CDR3 sequence reads: CASSFDRGGGSETQYF. Here the CDR3 DNA reads TGTGCCAGCAGCTTCGACAGGGGTGGAGGGAGTGAGACCCAGTACTTC.

This clone came up once. This chain connects TRBV7-8 to TRBJ2-3, with D perhaps TRBD2 (5 bases). In germline, CDR1 is SGHVS, CDR2 FQNEAQ. The CDR3 consists of 15 residues. Between the trimmed V and J ends, which lost 2 bases and 3 bases, there was a span of 12 bases. The CDR3 DNA reads TGTGCCAGCAGCTTAAACGGGGTGTTTACAGATACGCAGTATTTT. This gives the protein CASSLNGVFTDTQYF.

The rearrangement links TRBV27 to TRBJ2-3, with D possibly being TRBD2 (6 bases). Germline CDR1 is MNHEY and CDR2 is SMNVEV (reference sequence). The CDR3 is made up of 12 amino acids. Trimming pared 2 bases from V and 8 bases from J, leaving 8 bases between. The CDR3 DNA sequence: TGTGCCAGCAGTTTAGCCGGGGGTACGCAGTATTTT. It encodes CASSLAGGTQYF.

This clone has just a few counts. The chain couples TRBV6-5 to TRBJ1-4, with a possible D match to TRBD1 (6 bases). CDR1 and CDR2 (germline): MNHEY, SVGAGI. V shed 6 bases and J shed 13 bases, with 18 bases lying between them. The CDR3 extends over 13 amino acids. The CDR3 coding sequence is TGTGCCAGCAGCGACGATCGGGACACCCCACTGTTTTTT. It translates to CASSDDRDTPLFF.

The rearrangement uses TRBV7-2 and TRBJ1-2, with D unclear. This CDR3 has 15 residues. Germline CDR1 is SGHTA and CDR2 is FQGNSA. V was shortened by 5 bases and J by 0 bases, with 13 bases between the two germline ends. The CDR3 is CASSPTGGANYGYTF. For the CDR3, the DNA is TGTGCCAGCAGCCCCACGGGAGGAGCTAACTATGGCTACACCTTC. The variable domain in full, completed from reference TRBV7-2 and TRBJ1-2, reads GAGVSQSPSNKVTEKGKDVELRCDPISGHTALYWYRQSLGQGLEFLIYFQGNSAPDKSGLPSDRFSAERTGGSVSTLTIQRTQQEDSAVYLCASSPTGGANYGYTFGSGTRLTVV.